The clone carrying this T cell receptor (beta chain) came up a few times. No antigen is known for it. Sequencing used immunoSEQ multiplex PCR; TCRdb keeps in-frame clones, though not all of them. The repertoire holds approximately 30,000 clones, with 75% to 85% as singletons. This specimen comes from a study of T cells in narcolepsy. Broader study findings: Blood of same and different patients, but not healthy controls, reportedly held recurring autoreactive clonotypes.

The CDR3 has 13 amino acids. V lost 11 bases to trimming and J lost 3 bases, with 15 bases between them. The germline CDR1 and CDR2 sequences are SNHLY and FYNNEI. Sequenced sample: CD45RA- memory CD4+ T cells from PBMCs. This chain uses TRBV2 with TRBJ2-3; D is possibly TRBD2 (6 bases). This clonotype was sampled from a human donor with narcolepsy. Here the CDR3 reads CAFSERGTDTQYF. In nucleotides, the CDR3 is TGTGCCTTCTCCGAACGGGGGACAGATACGCAGTATTTT. Variable domain in full (rest from reference TRBV2 and TRBJ2-3): EPEVTQTPSHQVTQMGQEVILRCVPISNHLYFYWYRQILGQKVEFLVSFYNNEISEKSEIFDDQFSVERPDGSNFTLKIRSTKLEDSAMYFCAFSERGTDTQYFGPGTRLTVL.